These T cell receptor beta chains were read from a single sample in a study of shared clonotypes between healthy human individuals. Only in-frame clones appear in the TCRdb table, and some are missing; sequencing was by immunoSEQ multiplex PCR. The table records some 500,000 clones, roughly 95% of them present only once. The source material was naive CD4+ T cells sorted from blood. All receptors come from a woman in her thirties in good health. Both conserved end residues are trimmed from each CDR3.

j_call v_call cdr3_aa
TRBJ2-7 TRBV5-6 ASSSPAGTSEQY
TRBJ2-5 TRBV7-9 ASSLEPETQY
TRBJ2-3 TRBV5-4 ASSRKTSGSTDTQY
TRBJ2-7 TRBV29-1 SGSDRVTEQY
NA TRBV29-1 SVGHRNSYEQY
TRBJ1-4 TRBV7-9 ASSKGRNEKLF
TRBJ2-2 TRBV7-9 ASSQGYTGELF
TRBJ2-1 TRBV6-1 ASRSGAGGYNEQF
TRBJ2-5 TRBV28 ASSLTGPFAETQY
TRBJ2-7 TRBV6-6 ASSRTSALDEQY
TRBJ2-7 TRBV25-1 ASSGVSSYEQY
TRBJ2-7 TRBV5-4 ASSHPGQSSYEQY
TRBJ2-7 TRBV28 ASSITGTYEQY
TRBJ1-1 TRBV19 ASSKEQGASTEAF
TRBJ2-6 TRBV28 ASSLGSWSGANVLT
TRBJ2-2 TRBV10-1 ASSGRTGYTGELF
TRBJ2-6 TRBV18 ASSPGPDRGDSGANVLT
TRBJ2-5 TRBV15 ATSRGAVQETQY
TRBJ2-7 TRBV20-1 SARLGYEQY
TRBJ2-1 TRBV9 ARNLSGDSYNEQF
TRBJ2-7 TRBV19 ASSGQVSSYEQY
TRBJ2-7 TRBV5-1 ASSLTAGQLSYEQY
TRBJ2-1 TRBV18 ASSPREQGHEQF
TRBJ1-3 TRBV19 ATTDEQDYSGNTIY
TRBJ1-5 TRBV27 ASSLKLEGLRNNQPQH
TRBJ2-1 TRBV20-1 SARLVGEQF
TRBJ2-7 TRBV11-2 ASSSDRGYEQY
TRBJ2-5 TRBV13 ASSFFLAVTALGEQY
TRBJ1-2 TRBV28 ASSLFAGGIGYT
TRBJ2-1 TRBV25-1 ASSETNEQF
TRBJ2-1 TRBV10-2 ASSEERNEQF
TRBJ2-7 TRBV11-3 ASSPGPLSYEQY
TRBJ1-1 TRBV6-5 ASSTQAMNTEAF
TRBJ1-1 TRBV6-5 ASSLDVNTEAF
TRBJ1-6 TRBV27 ASSVRTLDSPLH
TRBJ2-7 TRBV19 ASSATSGSVYEQY
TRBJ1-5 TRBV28 ASSLIGGQPQH